The 9 T cell receptor beta chains reported below all come from one sample, sequenced in a study of T cells in pancreatic ductal adenocarcinoma. Assay used: immunoSEQ multiplex PCR; TCRdb lists only in-frame clones, some missing. The sample holds 97,000 or so clones, 90% to 95% seen once. The selected patients with pancreatic ductal adenocarcinoma had surgery but no neoadjuvant therapy. The sample consisted of PBMCs. These receptors were collected from a human donor with pancreatic ductal adenocarcinoma.

The chain carries TRBV9 and TRBJ2-3, with 9 bases fitting TRBD1. V lost 0 bases to trimming and J lost 3 bases; unmatched junction nucleotides: 8. The CDR3 extends over 17 amino acids. Germline values: CDR1 SGDLS, CDR2 YYNGEE. CDR3 sequence (DNA): TGTGCCAGCAGCGTAGGGACCGGGACAGGGTTGACAGATACGCAGTATTTT. This sequence encodes CASSVGTGTGLTDTQYF.

This clone was seen a handful of times. CDR3 sequence: CASSQGTGPTNYGYTF. CDR3 sequence (DNA): TGTGCCAGCAGCCAAGGGACAGGCCCAACTAACTATGGCTACACCTTC. The V and J genes are TRBV5-4 and TRBJ1-2; 8 nucleotides line up with TRBD1. J lost 0 bases, V lost 4 bases, and 8 bases had no gene match. Per germline, CDR1 SGHNT and CDR2 YYREEE (reference sequence). The CDR3 has 16 residues. Based on the CDR3 plus reference TRBV5-4 and TRBJ1-2, the full variable domain is ETGVTQSPTHLIKTRGQQVTLRCSSQSGHNTVSWYQQALGQGPQFIFQYYREEENGRGNFPPRFSGLQFPNYSSELNVNALELDDSALYLCASSQGTGPTNYGYTFGSGTRLTVV.

The V and J genes are TRBV29-1 and TRBJ2-1, with 11 bases aligning to TRBD2. CDR3 size: 16 residues. Trimming removed 7 bases from V and 6 bases from J; junction bases left unmatched: 14. CDR1 is SQVTM, CDR2 ANQGSEA, per germline. In DNA, the CDR3 is TGCAGCGCCGCCCTATCTAGCGGGAGGATACGCAATGAGCAGTTCTTC. It translates to CSAALSSGRIRNEQFF.

The chain joins TRBV5-1 to TRBJ2-7; the match to TRBD1 covers 8 bases. This CDR3 comprises 18 residues. From germline, CDR1 is SGHRS and CDR2 YFSETQ. V shed 1 base and J 0 bases; nucleotides not matched to a gene: 12. CDR3 sequence (DNA): TGCGCCAGCAGCTTGTCCCCATCGACAGGGGCGGACTCCTACGAGCAGTACTTC. Translated, it gives CASSLSPSTGADSYEQYF. Using reference TRBV5-1 and TRBJ2-7 for the parts outside the CDR3, the full variable domain is KAGVTQTPRYLIKTRGQQVTLSCSPISGHRSVSWYQQTPGQGLQFLFEYFSETQRNKGNFPGRFSGRQFSNSRSEMNVSTLELGDSALYLCASSLSPSTGADSYEQYFGPGTRLTVT.

The V and J genes are TRBV18 and TRBJ2-7; D perhaps matches TRBD2 (5 bases). CDR1 is KGHSH and CDR2 is LQKENI in the germline V gene. The ends were cut back, 2 bases at V and 1 base at J, with 15 bases in the middle. CDR3 length equals 16 residues. CDR3 in amino acids: CASSPGGSTGSYEQYF. The CDR3 DNA reads TGTGCCAGCTCACCAGGTGGGTCAACGGGATCCTACGAGCAGTACTTC.

This chain connects TRBV5-1 to TRBJ2-7, with TRBD1 matching 8 bases. The ends lost 4 bases at V and 3 bases at J; junction bases unmatched: 9. CDR1 is SGHRS and CDR2 is YFSETQ in the germline V gene. The CDR3 has 15 amino acids. The CDR3 spells CASSRDRDRLYEQYF. DNA for the CDR3: TGCGCCAGCAGCCGCGACCGGGACAGGCTCTACGAGCAGTACTTC.

The V call is TRBV27, the J call TRBJ1-4; no reliable D call. This CDR3 is 13 amino acids long. V lost 6 bases, J lost 5 bases, and 10 bases lay in between. In germline, CDR1 is MNHEY, CDR2 SMNVEV (reference sequence). The CDR3 DNA reads TGTGCCAGCAGCTCGCTTACAAATGAAAAACTGTTTTTT. It encodes CASSSLTNEKLFF.

The chain combines TRBV12-5 with TRBJ2-7; 8 bases fit TRBD2. Germline CDR1 is LGHNT and CDR2 is FRNRAP. The CDR3 spans 13 residues. V trimming: 8 bases; J trimming: 1 base; junction bases outside the gene matches: 4. CDR3 bases: TGTGCTAGTAGATTAGCGGGGTCCTACGAGCAGTACTTC. Its protein product is CASRLAGSYEQYF.

V usage is TRBV4-2 and J usage is TRBJ2-3; TRBD2 matches 7 bases. Unmatched junction bases numbered 15, after V lost 0 bases and J lost 3 bases. Germline CDR1 and CDR2: LGHNA and YNFKEQ. This CDR3 has 19 amino acids. CDR3 coding DNA: TGTGCCAGCAGCCAAGATTATTCGGGTGCGGGAGATCTGACAGATACGCAGTATTTT. Protein product: CASSQDYSGAGDLTDTQYF.